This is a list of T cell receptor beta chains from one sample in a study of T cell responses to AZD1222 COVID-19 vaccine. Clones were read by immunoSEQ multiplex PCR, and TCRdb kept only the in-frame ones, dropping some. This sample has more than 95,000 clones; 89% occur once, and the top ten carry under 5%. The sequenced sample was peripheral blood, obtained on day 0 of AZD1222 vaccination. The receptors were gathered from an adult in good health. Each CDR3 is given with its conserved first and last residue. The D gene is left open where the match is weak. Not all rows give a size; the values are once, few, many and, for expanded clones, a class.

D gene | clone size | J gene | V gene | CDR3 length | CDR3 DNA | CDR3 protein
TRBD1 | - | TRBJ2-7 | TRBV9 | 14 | TGTGCCAGCAGCGTTGAAGGGGGCCCCTACGAGCAGTACTTC | CASSVEGGPYEQYF
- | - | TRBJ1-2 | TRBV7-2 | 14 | TGTGCCAGCAGGCCAAACCGTGAAAACTATGGCTACACCTTC | CASRPNRENYGYTF
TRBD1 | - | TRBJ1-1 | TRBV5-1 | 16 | TGCGCCAGCAGCCGGACCGGGACAGCTCTTAACACTGAAGCTTTCTTT | CASSRTGTALNTEAFF
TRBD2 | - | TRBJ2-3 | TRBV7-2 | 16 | TGTGCCAGCAGCTGGCTAGCGGGGGGGAGCACAGATACGCAGTATTTT | CASSWLAGGSTDTQYF
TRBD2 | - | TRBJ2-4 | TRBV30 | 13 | TGTGCCTGGGCTAGCGGGAGCGGGCTCATTCAGTACTTC | CAWASGSGLIQYF
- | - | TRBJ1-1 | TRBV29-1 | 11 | TGCAGCGTTTCTTGGAACACTGAAGCTTTCTTT | CSVSWNTEAFF
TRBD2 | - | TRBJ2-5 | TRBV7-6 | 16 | TGTGCCAGCAGCTTCCGACGGACTAGCGGTGAAGAGACCCAGTACTTC | CASSFRRTSGEETQYF
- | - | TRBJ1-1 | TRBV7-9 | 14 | TGTGCCAGCAGCTTAGCGTGGATGGGCCGGGGAGCTTTCTTT | CASSLAWMGRGAFF
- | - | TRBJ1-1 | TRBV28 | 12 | TGTGCCAGCATGGGGACCTACACTGAAGCTTTCTTT | CASMGTYTEAFF
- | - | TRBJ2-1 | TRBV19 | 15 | TGTGCCAGTAGTATCGGTGTACCCGCCTACAATGAGCAGTTCTTC | CASSIGVPAYNEQFF
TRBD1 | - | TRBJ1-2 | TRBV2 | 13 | TGTGCCAGCAGTGCACAGGGGATCTATGGCTACACCTTC | CASSAQGIYGYTF
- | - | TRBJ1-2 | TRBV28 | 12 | TGTGCCAGCAGTGGGTCCCGATATGGCTACACCTTC | CASSGSRYGYTF
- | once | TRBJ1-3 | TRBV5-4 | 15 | TGTGCCAGCAGCTTGGACGTAAGCTCTGGAAACACCATATATTTT | CASSLDVSSGNTIYF
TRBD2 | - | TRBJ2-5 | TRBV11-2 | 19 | TGTGCCAGCAGCCCATCTAGGACTAGCGGGGACCTTCTCCAAGAGACCCAGTACTTC | CASSPSRTSGDLLQETQYF
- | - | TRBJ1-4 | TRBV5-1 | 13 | TGCGCCAGTGCGGATGCAACTAATGAAAAACTGTTTTTT | CASADATNEKLFF
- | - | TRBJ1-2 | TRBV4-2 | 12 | TGTGCCAGCAGCCAAGATAACCGTCGTTTCACCTTC | CASSQDNRRFTF
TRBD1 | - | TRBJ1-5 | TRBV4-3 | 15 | TGCGCCAGCAGCCAAGACGGGACAGGGAATCAGCCCCAGCATTTT | CASSQDGTGNQPQHF
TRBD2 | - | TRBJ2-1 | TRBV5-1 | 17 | TGCGCCAGCAGCTTGGCCTATGCGGGAGGGCCGGGGAATGAGCAGTTCTTC | CASSLAYAGGPGNEQFF
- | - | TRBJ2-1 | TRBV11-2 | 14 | TGTGCCAGCAGCTTCTCAGGGGCAACGAATGAGCAGTTCTTC | CASSFSGATNEQFF
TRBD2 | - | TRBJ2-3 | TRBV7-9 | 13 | TGTGCCAGCCGACTAGCGGCCACAGATACGCAGTATTTT | CASRLAATDTQYF
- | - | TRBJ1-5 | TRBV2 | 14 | TGTGCCAGCAGTGAAGCCAGGCCGACTCTGCCCCAGCATTTT | CASSEARPTLPQHF
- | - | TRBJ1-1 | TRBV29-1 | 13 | TGCAGCGTTGAAGCTGTACTTCTCGCTGAAGCTTTCTTT | CSVEAVLLAEAFF
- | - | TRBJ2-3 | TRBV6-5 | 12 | TGTGCCAGCAGGATGGGGGTTAATACGCAGTATTTT | CASRMGVNTQYF
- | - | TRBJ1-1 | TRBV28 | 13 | TGTGCCACCTGGGGGAGGGAGAACACTGAAGCTTTCTTT | CATWGRENTEAFF
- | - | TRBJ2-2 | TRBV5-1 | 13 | TGCGCCAGCAGCGGTGGGAACACCGGGGAGCTGTTTTTT | CASSGGNTGELFF
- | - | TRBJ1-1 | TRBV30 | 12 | TGTGCCTGGAATGGGTGGGACACTGAAGCTTTCTTT | CAWNGWDTEAFF
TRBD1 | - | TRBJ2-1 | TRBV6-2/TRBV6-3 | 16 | TGTGCCAGCAGTTACTTTCGGGACAGCTCCTACAATGAGCAGTTCTTC | CASSYFRDSSYNEQFF
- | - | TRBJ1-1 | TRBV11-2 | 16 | TGTGCCAGCAGCTTAGGCCGGGGGGCTAAGACGTCGGAAGCTTTCTTT | CASSLGRGAKTSEAFF
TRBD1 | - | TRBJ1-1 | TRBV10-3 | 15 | TGTGCCATCAGTGGGACAGGGTATCGGAACGCTGAAGCTTTCTTT | CAISGTGYRNAEAFF
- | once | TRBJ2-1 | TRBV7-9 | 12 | TGTGCCAGCAGCTCAAGGGACACAACAAGGTTCTTC | CASSSRDTTRFF
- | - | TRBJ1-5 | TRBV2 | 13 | TGTGCCAGCGGAAGACAGGTTCAGAACCCCCAGCATTTT | CASGRQVQNPQHF
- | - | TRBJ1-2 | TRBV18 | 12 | TGTGCCAGCTCACCACCGGCAGGCGGCTACACCTTC | CASSPPAGGYTF
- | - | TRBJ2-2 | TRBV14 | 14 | TGTGCCAGCGGTAGGACTATCGGAACCGGGGAGCTGTTTTTT | CASGRTIGTGELFF
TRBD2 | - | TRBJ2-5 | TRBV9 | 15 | TGTGCCAGCAGCGTAGAGCGGGGGTCGGGAGAGACCCAGTACTTC | CASSVERGSGETQYF
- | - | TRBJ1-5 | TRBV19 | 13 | TGTGCCAGTATGGGACGTAAGCATCAGCCCCAGCATTTT | CASMGRKHQPQHF
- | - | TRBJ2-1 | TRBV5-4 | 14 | TGTGCCAGCAGCTTGGTAGGTAAACCCAATGAGCAGTTCTTC | CASSLVGKPNEQFF
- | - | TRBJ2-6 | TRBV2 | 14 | TGTGCCAGCAGTGCGCGGTCTGGGGCCAACGTCCTGACTTTC | CASSARSGANVLTF
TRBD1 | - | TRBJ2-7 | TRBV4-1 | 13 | TGCGCCAGCAGCCAACTTCCGGGACAGAGGACGTACTTC | CASSQLPGQRTYF
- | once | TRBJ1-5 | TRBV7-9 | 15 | TGTGCCAGCACCCGAACGGAGGGGAGCAATCAGCCCCAGCATTTT | CASTRTEGSNQPQHF
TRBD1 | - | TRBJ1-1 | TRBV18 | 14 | TGTGCCAGCTCGTCACAGGGGATTGACACTGAAGCTTTCTTT | CASSSQGIDTEAFF
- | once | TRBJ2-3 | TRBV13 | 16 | TGTGCCAGCACTCAAGCCTTCGGCGGGCCCACAGATACGCAGTATTTT | CASTQAFGGPTDTQYF